The rows below give T cell receptor beta chains drawn from one sample of a study of cytomegalovirus exposure and HLA in healthy donors. Here immunoSEQ multiplex PCR was the method, and the copy in TCRdb shows in-frame clones only, minus some. The table shows approximately 210,000 clones, with about 83% occurring only once. Input material: PBMCs. These receptor sequences come from a woman between 45 and 60 years old in good health and CMV-seropositive. The CDR3 runs from the conserved cysteine through the conserved F or W. D genes are given only for firm matches. Not all rows give a size; the values are once, few, many and, for expanded clones, a class.

16	TRBV6-5	-	TRBJ1-2	-	TGTGCCAGCAGTTACCTCCCGGGAAGGCCTAACTATGGCTACACCTTC	CASSYLPGRPNYGYTF
11	TRBV6-1	TRBD1	TRBJ2-1	-	TGTGCCAGCCAGGGGGCCAATGAGCAGTTCTTC	CASQGANEQFF
14	TRBV2	-	TRBJ1-5	-	TGTGCCAGCAGTCAAAGGTGGGGGGTACAGCCCCAGCATTTT	CASSQRWGVQPQHF
11	TRBV30	-	TRBJ1-1	-	TGTGCCTGGGGGCTGAACACTGAAGCTTTCTTT	CAWGLNTEAFF
16	TRBV7-9	TRBD2	TRBJ2-4	-	TGTGCCAGCAGCTTAGAGGCAGGGAGGGTCGGAAACATTCAGTACTTC	CASSLEAGRVGNIQYF
13	TRBV2	-	TRBJ2-5	-	TGTGCCAGCAAGGAGGGGTACCAAGAGACCCAGTACTTC	CASKEGYQETQYF
15	TRBV19	-	TRBJ1-5	-	TGTGCCAGTAGTATACTACGGGGTGACGATCAGCCCCAGCATTTT	CASSILRGDDQPQHF
15	TRBV9	TRBD2	TRBJ2-5	-	TGTGCCAGCAGCGTAGGACAGCGGGGCAGAGAGACCCAGTACTTC	CASSVGQRGRETQYF
19	TRBV6-1	-	TRBJ1-1	-	TGTGCCAGCAGTGAAGCGCGACCAGGGGTGGTTTCCCTCAACACTGAAGCTTTCTTT	CASSEARPGVVSLNTEAFF
13	TRBV9	-	TRBJ1-2	-	TGTGCCAGCAGGGACCATTCAGGGGACGGCTACACCTTC	CASRDHSGDGYTF
11	TRBV5-1	-	TRBJ1-1	few	TGCGCCAGCAGCGGCAACACTGAAGCTTTCTTT	CASSGNTEAFF
16	TRBV6-6	TRBD1	TRBJ1-5	-	TGTGCCAGCAACTCGGACAGGGGAAATAGCAATCAGCCCCAGCATTTT	CASNSDRGNSNQPQHF
12	TRBV5-1	-	TRBJ1-2	-	TGCGCCAGCAGGCCTCCCCCGGGTGGCTACACCTTC	CASRPPPGGYTF
14	TRBV9	-	TRBJ1-3	-	TGTGCCAGCAGCCCTCGGGGGGTTGGAAACACCATATATTTT	CASSPRGVGNTIYF
16	TRBV5-6	TRBD1	TRBJ1-5	-	TGTGCCAGCAGCTTGGGGGGACAGAATACCCTCGGGTCCCAGCATTTT	CASSLGGQNTLGSQHF